Here is one T cell receptor (beta chain) with its context. Original analysis: Reference gene primer amplification in the assay estimated nucleated cell counts. Clones were read by immunoSEQ multiplex PCR, and TCRdb kept only the in-frame ones, dropping some. V, J and clone size reflect that table, while D and trimming were determined from the DNA. Of 130,000 to 150,000 clones in the sample, roughly four fifths are singletons; the top ten hold roughly 9%. The sample originates from a study of blood T cell repertoires in COVID-19. Background on the study: The origin of the acute and convalescent COVID-19 samples was the United States, Italy and Spain. In each case, the material was cDNA or gDNA derived from T cells, B-cell-depleted T cells, or PBMCs.

CDR1 is MNHEY and CDR2 is SMNVEV in the germline V gene (reference sequence). Trimming took 8 bases from V and 7 from J, leaving 20 bases between them. This CDR3 contains 15 residues. The receptor's source is a woman of 80 years or more in a cohort sampled during active or convalescent COVID-19. What was sequenced was peripheral blood. The V gene is TRBV27, the J gene TRBJ2-2; no reliable D call. The CDR3 DNA reads as TGTGCCAGCCGTACCCCGGGTTCGGTGGACGGGGAGCTGTTTTTT. Translated, it gives CASRTPGSVDGELFF.